This section outlines one TCR beta chain sequence together with its context. The data were obtained in a study of blood T cell repertoires in COVID-19. Per the germline V gene, CDR1 is DFQATT and CDR2 is SNEGSKA (reference sequence). This CDR3 has 13 residues. Trimming left V 3 bases short and J 2 bases short, with 10 bases between. Profiling relied on immunoSEQ multiplex PCR, and the TCRdb table lists in-frame clones only, not all of them. The sample lists roughly 290,000 clones, 87% occurring once. V is TRBV20-1 and J is TRBJ1-2; no clear D. Sequenced input: PBMCs or T cells enriched from blood (not recorded which). This receptor was identified in a woman in her thirties or forties who had recovered from COVID-19. The CDR3 DNA sequence: TGCAGTGCTAGTCCTGGAGGCAACTATGGCTACACCTTC. Translated, it gives CSASPGGNYGYTF.